This T cell receptor (beta chain) stems from a study of a mutant IDH1 vaccine in newly diagnosed glioma. Study context: Sex distribution of treated patients was approximately 60% male and 37.5% female; mean age was around 40 years.

Turning to this clone: Antigen specificity is unknown.

The CDR3 loop spans 16 amino acids. Germline V CDR1 and CDR2: KGHSH, LQKENI. After removal of 3 bases from V and 1 base from J, the junction contained 8 bases not matched to a gene. TCRdb keeps only in-frame clones here, not all; method: immunoSEQ multiplex PCR. The sample contains about 60,000 clones, 85% to 90% of which appear only once. As to time point: week 23, last vaccination. Every vaccine dose comprised 300 ug of mutant IDH1 20-mer peptide plus topical imiquimod. Donor tumors were new WHO grade 3 or 4 IDH1-mutant, ATRX-lost astrocytomas. Material: PBMCs, obtained from a glioma patient whose treatment included an IDH1 peptide vaccine. The TCR originated in a man in his forties with glioma. V usage is TRBV18 and J usage is TRBJ2-5; the match to TRBD1 covers 7 bases. CDR3 sequence: CASSPRPRTGQETQYF. CDR3 sequence (DNA): TGTGCCAGCTCACCGAGACCACGGACAGGCCAAGAGACCCAGTACTTC.